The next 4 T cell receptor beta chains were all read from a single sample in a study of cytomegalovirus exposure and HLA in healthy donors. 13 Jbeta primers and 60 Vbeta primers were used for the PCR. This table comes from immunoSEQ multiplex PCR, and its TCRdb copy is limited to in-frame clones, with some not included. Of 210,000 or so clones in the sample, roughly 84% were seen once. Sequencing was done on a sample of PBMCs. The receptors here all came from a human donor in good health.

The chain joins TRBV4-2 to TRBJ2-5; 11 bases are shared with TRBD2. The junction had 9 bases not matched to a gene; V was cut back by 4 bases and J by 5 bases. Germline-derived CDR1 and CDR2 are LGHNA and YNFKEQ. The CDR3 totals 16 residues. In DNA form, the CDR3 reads TGTGCCAGCAGCCTTCAAATAGCGGGAGGGGGGGAGACCCAGTACTTC. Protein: CASSLQIAGGGETQYF.

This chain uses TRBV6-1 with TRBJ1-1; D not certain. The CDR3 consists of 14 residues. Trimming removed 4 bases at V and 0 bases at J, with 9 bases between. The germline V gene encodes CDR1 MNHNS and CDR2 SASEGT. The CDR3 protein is CASSARKLNTEAFF. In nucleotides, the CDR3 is TGTGCCAGCAGTGCCAGGAAACTGAACACTGAAGCTTTCTTT.

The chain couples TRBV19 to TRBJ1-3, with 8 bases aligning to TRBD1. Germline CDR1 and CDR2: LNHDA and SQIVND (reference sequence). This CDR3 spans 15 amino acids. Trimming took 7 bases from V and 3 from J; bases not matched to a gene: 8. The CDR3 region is CASMAGQVFGNTIYF. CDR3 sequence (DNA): TGTGCCAGTATGGCGGGACAGGTTTTTGGAAACACCATATATTTT.

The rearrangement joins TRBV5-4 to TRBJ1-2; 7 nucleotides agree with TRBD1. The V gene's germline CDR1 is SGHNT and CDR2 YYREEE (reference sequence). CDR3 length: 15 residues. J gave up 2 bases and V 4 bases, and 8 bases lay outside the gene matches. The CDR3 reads CASSPGGTENYGYTF. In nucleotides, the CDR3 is TGTGCCAGCAGCCCGGGAGGGACAGAAAACTATGGCTACACCTTC.